The rows below give T cell receptor beta chains drawn from one sample of a study of T-cell memory formation after mild COVID-19. TCRdb recomputed calls from the 5' RACE reads with MiXCR, one row per CDR3 protein. The sample carries 60,000 to 65,000 distinct CDR3 sequences, over 8.5% recorded once. The sequencing sample was made of PBMCs or a T cell subset sorted from them (not recorded which). These receptor sequences come from a young man who had mild COVID-19 (a few samples of this study predate the infection). Cell type and time point are not known. Each CDR3 is given with its conserved first and last residue. Fields, in order: J gene, V gene, clone size, CDR3 protein. Size is stated for part of the rows, as once, few or many counts, or as a class when the clone is expanded.

>TRBJ1-2|TRBV29-1|.
CSVDGYGYTF
>TRBJ2-3|TRBV11-2|.
CASNPASTDTQYF
>TRBJ1-5|TRBV27|.
CASSPTGGHQPQHF
>TRBJ1-1|TRBV12-3/TRBV12-4|.
CASTSRQVLASEAFF
>TRBJ1-6|TRBV4-3|.
CASSQVSGPYSPLHF
>TRBJ2-5|TRBV5-1|many
CASSLTEETQYF
>TRBJ1-2|TRBV3-1|few
CASSPDRGIYGYTF
>TRBJ2-3|TRBV24-1|many
CATRGPGADTQYF
>TRBJ1-2|TRBV2|many
CASSQNQGARGYTF
>TRBJ1-2|TRBV9|.
CASSVDPTGVDGYTF
>TRBJ1-5|TRBV19|few
CASSKDKNQPQHF
>TRBJ2-5|TRBV5-1|few
CASSLAQVLETQYF
>TRBJ2-5|TRBV7-8|.
CASSFWFGEETQYF
>TRBJ2-2|TRBV7-3|.
CASSRGTGELFF
>TRBJ2-7|TRBV7-2|.
CASSPDRGNEQYF
>TRBJ2-2|TRBV28|.
CASSLLSSTGELFF
>TRBJ2-5|TRBV20-1|few
CSARGQVAAQFQETQYF
>TRBJ1-2|TRBV6-5|few
CASSYRGLGYTF
>TRBJ2-2|TRBV10-3|few
CAISPRLSGELFF
>TRBJ1-2|TRBV5-4|.
CASSFDRYGYTF
>TRBJ2-3|TRBV5-1|few
CASSLARTGVDTQYF
>TRBJ2-3|TRBV19|few
CASAASGAGPTDTQYF
>TRBJ2-3|TRBV7-3|few
CASSSPRADTQYF
>TRBJ2-7|TRBV14|.
CASSPTTSGGEQYF
>TRBJ2-3|TRBV12-3/TRBV12-4|medium-sized
CASSLETAWDTQYF
>TRBJ1-4|TRBV4-1|.
CASRGPGQGSRANEKLFF
>TRBJ2-5|TRBV9|few
CASSVATAQETQYF
>TRBJ2-7|TRBV20-1|.
CSASGTGDYEQYF
>TRBJ1-4|TRBV5-4|.
CASSWDRGGSNEKLFF
>TRBJ2-3|TRBV7-2|many
CASSLGNGDTQYF
>TRBJ1-2|TRBV7-9|.
CASSLVAASNYGYTF
>TRBJ1-5|TRBV7-2|.
CASSYLQGQPQHF
>TRBJ2-5|TRBV4-1|.
CASSHHGTVQETQYF
>TRBJ1-4|TRBV3-1|few
CASSPTGLMEKLFF
>TRBJ2-5|TRBV7-8|.
CASSWDGRGTQYF
>TRBJ2-1|TRBV7-6|.
CASSPGPNIYNEQFF
>TRBJ2-5|TRBV5-1|many
CASSPGASGGIYQETQYF
>TRBJ2-5|TRBV20-1|many
CSARGPAGAGETQYF
>TRBJ1-1|TRBV5-1|few
CASSLGGPQAGTEAFF